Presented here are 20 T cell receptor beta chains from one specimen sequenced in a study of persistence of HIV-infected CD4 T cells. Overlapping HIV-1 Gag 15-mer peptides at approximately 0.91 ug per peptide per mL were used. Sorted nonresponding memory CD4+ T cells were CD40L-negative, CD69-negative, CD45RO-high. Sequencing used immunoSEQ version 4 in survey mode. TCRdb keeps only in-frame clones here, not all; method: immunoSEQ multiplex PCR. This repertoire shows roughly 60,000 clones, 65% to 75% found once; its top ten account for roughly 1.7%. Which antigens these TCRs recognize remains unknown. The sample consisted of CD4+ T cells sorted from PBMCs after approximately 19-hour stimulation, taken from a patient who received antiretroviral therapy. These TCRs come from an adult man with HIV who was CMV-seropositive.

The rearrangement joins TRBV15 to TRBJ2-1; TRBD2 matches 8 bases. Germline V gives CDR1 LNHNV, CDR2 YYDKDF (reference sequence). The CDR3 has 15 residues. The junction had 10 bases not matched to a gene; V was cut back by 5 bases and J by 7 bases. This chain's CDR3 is CATSSGGLARNEQFF. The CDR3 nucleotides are TGTGCCACCAGCTCGGGGGGGCTAGCAAGGAATGAGCAGTTCTTC. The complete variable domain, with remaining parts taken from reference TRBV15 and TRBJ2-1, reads DAMVIQNPRYQVTQFGKPVTLSCSQTLNHNVMYWYQQKSSQAPKLLFHYYDKDFNNEADTPDNFQSRRPNTSFCFLDIRSPGLGDTAMYLCATSSGGLARNEQFFGPGTRLTVL.

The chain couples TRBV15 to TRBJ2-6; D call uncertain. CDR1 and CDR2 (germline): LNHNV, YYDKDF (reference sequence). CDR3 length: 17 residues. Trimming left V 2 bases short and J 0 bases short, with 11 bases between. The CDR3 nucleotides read TGTGCCACCAGCAGACCACCCGACTTCTCTGGGGCCAACGTCCTGACTTTC. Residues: CATSRPPDFSGANVLTF.

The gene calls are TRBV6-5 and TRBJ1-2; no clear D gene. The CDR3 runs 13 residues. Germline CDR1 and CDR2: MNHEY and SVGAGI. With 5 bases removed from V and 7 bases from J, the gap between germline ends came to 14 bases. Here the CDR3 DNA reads TGTGCCAGCAGTCCGACCTTTGAAGGTGGCTACACCTTC. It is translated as CASSPTFEGGYTF.

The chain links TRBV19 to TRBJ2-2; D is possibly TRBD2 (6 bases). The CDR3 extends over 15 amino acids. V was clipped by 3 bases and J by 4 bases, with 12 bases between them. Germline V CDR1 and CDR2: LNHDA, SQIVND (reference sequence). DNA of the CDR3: TGTGCCAGTAGTATCGGGGGAGATGCCACCGGGGAGCTGTTTTTT. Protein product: CASSIGGDATGELFF.

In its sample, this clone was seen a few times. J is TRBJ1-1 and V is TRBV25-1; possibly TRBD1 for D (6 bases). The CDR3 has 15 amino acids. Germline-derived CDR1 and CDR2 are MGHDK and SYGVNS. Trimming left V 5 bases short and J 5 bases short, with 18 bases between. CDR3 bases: TGTGCCAGCAGTCCTCTTAGGGGGGGAAGGACTGAAGCTTTCTTT. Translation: CASSPLRGGRTEAFF.

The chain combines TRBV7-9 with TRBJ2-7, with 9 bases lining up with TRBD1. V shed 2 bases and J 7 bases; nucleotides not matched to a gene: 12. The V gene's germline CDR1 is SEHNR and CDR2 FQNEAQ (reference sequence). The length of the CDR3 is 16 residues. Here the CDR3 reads CASSLIDRTGDREQYF. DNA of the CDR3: TGTGCCAGCAGCTTAATCGATAGGACAGGGGATAGGGAGCAGTACTTC.

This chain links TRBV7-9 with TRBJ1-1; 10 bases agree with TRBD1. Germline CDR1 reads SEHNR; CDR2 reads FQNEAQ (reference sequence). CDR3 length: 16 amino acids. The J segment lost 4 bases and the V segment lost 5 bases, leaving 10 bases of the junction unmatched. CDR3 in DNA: TGTGCCAGCAGCCCCCAGGGACAGGGGAGATTCACTGAAGCTTTCTTT. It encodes CASSPQGQGRFTEAFF.

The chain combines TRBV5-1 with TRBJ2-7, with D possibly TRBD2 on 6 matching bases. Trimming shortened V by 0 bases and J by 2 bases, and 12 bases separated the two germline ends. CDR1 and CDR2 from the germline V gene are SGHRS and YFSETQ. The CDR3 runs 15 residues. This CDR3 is CASSLGGDPAYEQYF. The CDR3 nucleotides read TGCGCCAGCAGCTTGGGCGGGGATCCAGCCTACGAGCAGTACTTC. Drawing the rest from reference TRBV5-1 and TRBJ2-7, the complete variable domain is KAGVTQTPRYLIKTRGQQVTLSCSPISGHRSVSWYQQTPGQGLQFLFEYFSETQRNKGNFPGRFSGRQFSNSRSEMNVSTLELGDSALYLCASSLGGDPAYEQYFGPGTRLTVT.

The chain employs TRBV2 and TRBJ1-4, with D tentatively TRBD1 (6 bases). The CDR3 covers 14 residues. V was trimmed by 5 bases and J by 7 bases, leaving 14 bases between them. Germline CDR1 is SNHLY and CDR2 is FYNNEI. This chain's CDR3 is CASSTNRESEKLFF. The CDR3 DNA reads TGTGCCAGCAGTACCAACAGGGAGTCTGAAAAACTGTTTTTT.

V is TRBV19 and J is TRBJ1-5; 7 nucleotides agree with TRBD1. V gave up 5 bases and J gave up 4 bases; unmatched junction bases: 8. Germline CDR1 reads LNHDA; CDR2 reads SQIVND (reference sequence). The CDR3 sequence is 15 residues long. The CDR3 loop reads CASSYRQGDNQPQHF. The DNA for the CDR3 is TGTGCCAGTAGTTACCGACAGGGCGATAATCAGCCCCAGCATTTT.

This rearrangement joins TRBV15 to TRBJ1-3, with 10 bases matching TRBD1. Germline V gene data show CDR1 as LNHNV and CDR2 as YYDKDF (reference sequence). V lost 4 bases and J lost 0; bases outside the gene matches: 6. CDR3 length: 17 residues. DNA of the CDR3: TGTGCCACCAGCAAATCCGGGACAGGGGCCTCTGGAAACACCATATATTTT. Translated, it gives CATSKSGTGASGNTIYF.

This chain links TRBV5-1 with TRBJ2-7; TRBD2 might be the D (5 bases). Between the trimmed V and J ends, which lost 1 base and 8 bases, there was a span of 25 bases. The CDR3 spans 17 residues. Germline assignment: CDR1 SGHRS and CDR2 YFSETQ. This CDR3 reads CASSLTPTAGHPEKQYF. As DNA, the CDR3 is TGCGCCAGCAGCTTGACCCCTACCGCGGGCCATCCTGAGAAGCAGTACTTC. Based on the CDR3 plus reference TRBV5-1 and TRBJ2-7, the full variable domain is KAGVTQTPRYLIKTRGQQVTLSCSPISGHRSVSWYQQTPGQGLQFLFEYFSETQRNKGNFPGRFSGRQFSNSRSEMNVSTLELGDSALYLCASSLTPTAGHPEKQYFGPGTRLTVT.

CDR3 in DNA: TGTGCCAGCAGCGCCGAGACAGGCGTTTACAATGAGCAGTTCTTC. Translated, it gives CASSAETGVYNEQFF. The chain is built from TRBV9 and TRBJ2-1; possible D gene TRBD1, 6 bases. V lost 3 bases and J 4 bases, leaving 14 bases between the germline ends. This CDR3 contains 15 residues. In germline, CDR1 is SGDLS, CDR2 YYNGEE.

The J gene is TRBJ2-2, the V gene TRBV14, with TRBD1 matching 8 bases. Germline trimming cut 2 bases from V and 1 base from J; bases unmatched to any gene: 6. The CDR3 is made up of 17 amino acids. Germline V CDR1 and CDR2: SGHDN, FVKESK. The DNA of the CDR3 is TGTGCCAGCAGCCAACCCCCCGGGACAGGGAACACCGGGGAGCTGTTTTTT. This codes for CASSQPPGTGNTGELFF.

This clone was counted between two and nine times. The CDR3 coding sequence is TGTGCCACAACCACGGATGGTACCACTGAAGCTTTCTTT. This translates into CATTTDGTTEAFF. The chain carries TRBV10-3 and TRBJ1-1, with D hard to call. V was clipped by 10 bases and J by 4 bases, with 16 bases between them. Germline V gene data show CDR1 as ENHRY and CDR2 as SYGVKD. CDR3 length equals 13 residues.

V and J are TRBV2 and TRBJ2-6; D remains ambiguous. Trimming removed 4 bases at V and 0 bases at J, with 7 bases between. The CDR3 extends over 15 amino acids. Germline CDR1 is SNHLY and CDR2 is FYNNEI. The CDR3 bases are TGTGCCAGCAGTGGGACGCTCTCTGGGGCCAACGTCCTGACTTTC. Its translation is CASSGTLSGANVLTF.

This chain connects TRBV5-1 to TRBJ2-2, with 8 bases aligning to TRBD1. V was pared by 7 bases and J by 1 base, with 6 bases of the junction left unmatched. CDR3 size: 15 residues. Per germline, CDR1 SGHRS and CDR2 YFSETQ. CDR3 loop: CASGWGQVNTGELFF. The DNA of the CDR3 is TGCGCCAGCGGGTGGGGACAGGTGAACACCGGGGAGCTGTTTTTT.

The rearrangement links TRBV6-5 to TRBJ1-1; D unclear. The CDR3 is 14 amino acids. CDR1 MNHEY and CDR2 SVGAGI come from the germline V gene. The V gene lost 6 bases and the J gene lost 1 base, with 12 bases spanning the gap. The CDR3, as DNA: TGTGCCAGCAGACTCCGGCCGACGAACACTGAAGCTTTCTTT. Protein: CASRLRPTNTEAFF.

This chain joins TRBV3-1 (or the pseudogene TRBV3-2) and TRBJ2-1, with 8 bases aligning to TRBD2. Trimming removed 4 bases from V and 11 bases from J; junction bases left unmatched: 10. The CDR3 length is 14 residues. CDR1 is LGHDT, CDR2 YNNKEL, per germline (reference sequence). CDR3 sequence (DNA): TGTGCCAGCAGCCCTCTGGGGAGCGGGGGAAAGCAGTTCTTC. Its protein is CASSPLGSGGKQFF.

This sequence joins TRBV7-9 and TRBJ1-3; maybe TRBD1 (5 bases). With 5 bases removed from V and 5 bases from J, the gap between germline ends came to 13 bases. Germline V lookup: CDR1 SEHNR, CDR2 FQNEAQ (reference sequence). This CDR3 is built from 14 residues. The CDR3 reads CASSPRVLRNTIYF. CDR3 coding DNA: TGTGCCAGCAGCCCCAGGGTGCTGAGAAACACCATATATTTT.